Listed below are T cell receptor beta chains from one sample, sequenced in a study of T-cell reconstitution after alpha-beta-depleted transplantation in children. TCRdb reprocessed the PCR reads via MiXCR and lists one record per CDR3 protein. The sample lists 500,000 to 650,000 distinct CDR3 sequences; approximately 12% were seen once. Here the sequenced sample was PBMCs, mostly from graft donor cells, taken 360 days after TCRalphabeta/CD19-depleted stem cell transplant. The receptors were gathered from a male patient younger than 18 who had a stem cell transplant for acute myeloid leukemia, so the T cells may come from the graft donor. The CDR3 runs from the conserved cysteine through the conserved F or W. A D gene is named only where the DNA matches it firmly. Expanded clones are given a class, and other clones once, few, many or no size at all.

j_call | d_call | v_call | clone_size | cdr3_aa | cdr3_nt
TRBJ2-1 | TRBD2 | TRBV6-5 | many | CASSSRGLPFTKFF | TGTGCCAGCAGTTCCCGGGGACTACCCTTTACTAAGTTCTTC
TRBJ2-1 | NA | TRBV29-1 | many | CSAPWGGYNEQFF | TGCAGCGCCCCCTGGGGAGGCTACAATGAGCAGTTCTTC
TRBJ1-6 | NA | TRBV20-1 | NA | CSARPMGREDSPLHF | TGCAGTGCCCGCCCGATGGGCAGGGAGGATTCACCCCTCCACTTT
TRBJ1-1 | NA | TRBV11-2 | many | CASSLKGGSTEAFF | TGTGCCAGCAGCTTAAAGGGAGGGTCCACTGAAGCTTTCTTT
TRBJ2-5 | NA | TRBV9 | few | CASSVVASRQETQYF | TGTGCCAGCAGCGTAGTGGCTAGCCGCCAAGAGACCCAGTACTTC
TRBJ2-1 | TRBD2 | TRBV4-3 | NA | CASSQDHGRAFSEQFF | TGCGCCAGCAGCCAAGATCACGGGAGGGCCTTCTCGGAGCAGTTCTTC
TRBJ1-2 | TRBD1 | TRBV5-1 | NA | CASKSGQGLWNYGYTF | TGCGCCAGCAAATCGGGACAGGGCTTGTGGAACTATGGCTACACCTTC
TRBJ2-1 | TRBD2 | TRBV9 | NA | CASSGLGLAGYNGQFF | TGTGCCAGCAGCGGACTGGGACTAGCGGGGTACAATGGGCAGTTCTTC
TRBJ2-3 | NA | TRBV12-3/TRBV12-4 | few | CASSSSLGDTQYF | TGTGCCAGCAGCTCTTCGTTGGGTGATACGCAGTATTTT
TRBJ2-7 | NA | TRBV12-3/TRBV12-4 | few | CASSLRDTGPYEQYF | TGTGCCAGCAGTCTTCGGGACACCGGACCGTACGAGCAGTACTTC
TRBJ2-3 | TRBD2 | TRBV20-1 | few | CSARPLAGVSDTQYF | TGCAGTGCTCGCCCCCTAGCGGGAGTATCAGATACGCAGTATTTT
TRBJ1-4 | NA | TRBV20-1 | once | CSARMYGTASNEKLFF | TGCAGTGCTCGGATGTACGGGACGGCTTCCAATGAAAAACTGTTTTTT
TRBJ1-6 | NA | TRBV7-9 | few | CASSTSTGLPLHF | TGTGCCAGCAGCACATCGACAGGACTTCCCCTCCACTTT
TRBJ2-1 | TRBD2 | TRBV15 | NA | CATRRDRSSGSNEQFF | TGTGCCACCAGGAGAGATAGGTCTAGCGGGAGTAATGAGCAGTTCTTC
TRBJ1-1 | NA | TRBV21-1 | NA | CASSKEADMGNTEAFF | TGTGCCAGCAGCAAAGAAGCGGATATGGGGAACACTGAAGCTTTCTTT
TRBJ2-7 | NA | TRBV20-1 | few | CSVLTGIYEQYF | TGCAGTGTCCTAACAGGTATCTACGAGCAGTACTTC
TRBJ2-7 | NA | TRBV7-7 | few | CASSLDRLTYEQYF | TGTGCTAGCAGCTTAGACCGGCTGACGTACGAGCAGTACTTC
TRBJ2-5 | TRBD2 | TRBV7-6 | NA | CASSLAGTSGLQETQYF | TGTGCCAGCAGCTTAGCGGGAACTAGCGGCCTACAAGAGACCCAGTACTTC
TRBJ2-1 | NA | TRBV6-5 | few | CASSYSRVSYNEQFF | TGTGCCAGCAGTTACTCGAGGGTTTCCTACAATGAGCAGTTCTTC
TRBJ2-7 | TRBD1 | TRBV7-6 | NA | CASSLGTGLRNEQYF | TGTGCCAGCAGCTTAGGGACAGGGTTGCGGAACGAGCAGTACTTC